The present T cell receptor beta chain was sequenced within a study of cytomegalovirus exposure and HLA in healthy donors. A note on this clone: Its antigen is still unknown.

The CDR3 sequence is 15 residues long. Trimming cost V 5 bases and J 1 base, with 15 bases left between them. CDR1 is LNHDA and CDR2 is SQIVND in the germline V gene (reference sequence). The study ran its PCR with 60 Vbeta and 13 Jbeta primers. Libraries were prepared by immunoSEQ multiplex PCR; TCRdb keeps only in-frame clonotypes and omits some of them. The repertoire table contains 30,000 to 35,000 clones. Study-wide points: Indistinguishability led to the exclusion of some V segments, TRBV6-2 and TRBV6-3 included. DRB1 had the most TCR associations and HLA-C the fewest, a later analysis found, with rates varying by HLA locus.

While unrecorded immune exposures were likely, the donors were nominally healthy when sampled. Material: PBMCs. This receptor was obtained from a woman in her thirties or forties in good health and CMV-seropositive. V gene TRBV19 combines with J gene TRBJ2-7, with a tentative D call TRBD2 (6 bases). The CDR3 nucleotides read TGTGCCAGTAGTCTATCCTGGGACTTTTCCTACGAGCAGTACTTC. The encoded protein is CASSLSWDFSYEQYF.